The text below deals with one TCR beta chain. The data were produced by immunoSEQ multiplex PCR, yet TCRdb's version contains in-frame clones alone and is incomplete. The repertoire holds some 150,000 clones, with roughly 88% as singletons. The data were obtained in a study of blood T cell repertoires in COVID-19. Germline assignment: CDR1 MNHNS and CDR2 SASEGT. The CDR3 runs to 15 residues. Germline trimming cut 7 bases from V and 5 bases from J; bases unmatched to any gene: 7. The chain links TRBV6-1 to TRBJ1-6, with 8 bases identical to TRBD1. Specimen: peripheral blood. This clonotype originated in a woman aged 45-59 years with acute or convalescent COVID-19. CDR3: CASIRDRRDNSPLHF. Written as DNA, the CDR3 is TGTGCCAGCATCCGGGACAGGAGGGATAATTCACCCCTCCACTTT.